The 15 T cell receptor beta chains reported below all come from one sample, sequenced in a study of CD8+ T cells in alopecia areata. RNA was extracted and reverse transcribed into cDNA as the sequencing template. Assay: immunoSEQ multiplex PCR; the TCRdb copy retains only in-frame clones and omits some. The repertoire consists of under 250,000 clones, with 50% to 60% occurring once and the leading ten covering 0.45%. The sequencing used CD4+ T cells sorted from blood, collected at week 0. The receptors were gathered from a human donor with alopecia areata.

V and J are TRBV29-1 and TRBJ2-7; unclear D gene. The CDR3 loop spans 13 amino acids. Trimming pared 4 bases from V and 0 bases from J, leaving 10 bases between. The germline gives CDR1 SQVTM, CDR2 ANQGSEA. CDR3 nucleotide sequence: TGCAGCGTTGTCGGCAGAAACTCCTACGAGCAGTACTTC. It is translated as CSVVGRNSYEQYF.

This chain links TRBV7-2 with TRBJ2-1; TRBD2 matches at 8 bases. The CDR3 covers 16 residues. V gave up 0 bases and J gave up 4 bases; unmatched junction bases: 5. Looked up from germline, CDR1 is SGHTA and CDR2 is FQGNSA. CDR3 residues: CASSLAGTRTYNEQFF. CDR3 bases: TGTGCCAGCAGCTTAGCCGGGACTAGGACTTACAATGAGCAGTTCTTC. Full variable domain (outside the CDR3, taken from reference TRBV7-2 and TRBJ2-1): GAGVSQSPSNKVTEKGKDVELRCDPISGHTALYWYRQSLGQGLEFLIYFQGNSAPDKSGLPSDRFSAERTGGSVSTLTIQRTQQEDSAVYLCASSLAGTRTYNEQFFGPGTRLTVL.

This clone came up a few times. The J gene is TRBJ1-5, the V gene TRBV6-1; no clear D. V was pared by 4 bases and J by 9 bases, with 19 bases between. Germline V CDR1 and CDR2: MNHNS, SASEGT. This CDR3 contains 15 residues. The chain's CDR3 is CASSGGALQSRPQHF. Written as DNA, the CDR3 is TGTGCCAGCAGTGGTGGAGCCCTCCAATCGAGGCCCCAGCATTTT.

This sequence joins TRBV10-2 and TRBJ2-5; a possible D gene is TRBD2 (6 bases). The V gene lost 2 bases and the J gene lost 5 bases, with 9 bases spanning the gap. Per the germline V gene, CDR1 is WSHSY and CDR2 is SAAADI. The CDR3 sequence is 13 residues long. The CDR3 protein is CASSETSRETQYF. The CDR3, as DNA: TGCGCCAGCAGTGAGACTAGCAGGGAGACCCAGTACTTC.

This clone occurred once. This sequence joins TRBV5-4 and TRBJ2-2; D gene ambiguous. Trimming left V 0 bases short and J 7 bases short, with 4 bases between. Germline-derived CDR1 and CDR2 are SGHNT and YYREEE (reference sequence). This CDR3 spans 12 amino acids. CDR3 region: CASSLVDGELFF. The CDR3 bases are TGTGCCAGCAGCTTGGTAGACGGGGAGCTGTTTTTT.

V and J are TRBV7-3 and TRBJ2-1, with D perhaps matching TRBD2 (6 bases). Germline assignment: CDR1 SGHTA and CDR2 FQGTGA. CDR3 length: 15 residues. The V end lost 5 bases, the J end lost 0 bases, and 11 bases lay between the germline ends. CDR3 nucleotide sequence: TGTGCCAGCAGCCCGATGACTAGCTCCTACAATGAGCAGTTCTTC. This sequence encodes CASSPMTSSYNEQFF.

In this sample, this clone turned up a few times. The chain combines TRBV4-1 with TRBJ2-1; tentatively, D is TRBD1 or TRBD2 (5 bases each). The germline V gene has CDR1 MGHRA and CDR2 YSYEKL. V was cut by 6 bases and J by 3 bases, with 21 bases left in between. This CDR3 has 17 residues. CDR3 coding DNA: TGCGCCAGCAGACCTTTGGGACGCGAGAAAGGCTACAATGAGCAGTTCTTC. Encoded protein: CASRPLGREKGYNEQFF.

The sample holds a few counts of this clone. This chain joins TRBV7-9 and TRBJ2-1, with D possibly being TRBD1 or TRBD2 (6 bases each). Trimming took off 0 bases at V and 10 bases at J, with 10 bases between the two ends. Germline CDR1 is SEHNR and CDR2 is FQNEAQ (reference sequence). The CDR3 has 13 residues. CDR3 amino acids: CASSLAGGREQFF. The DNA of the CDR3 is TGTGCCAGCAGCTTAGCGGGGGGCAGAGAGCAGTTCTTC.

The rearrangement uses TRBV2 and TRBJ1-1, with D unresolved. Germline-derived CDR1 and CDR2 are SNHLY and FYNNEI. V lost 4 bases and J lost 11, with 14 bases in between. The CDR3 is 12 amino acids. Here the CDR3 DNA reads TGTGCCAGCAGTGTTCCAATGGGCTCCGCTTTCTTT. It translates to CASSVPMGSAFF.

This clone was seen only a few times. J is TRBJ2-3 and V is TRBV10-1; 13 nucleotides match TRBD2. Germline loops: CDR1 WNHNN, CDR2 SYGVQD (reference sequence). The CDR3 contains 14 residues. With 8 bases clipped from V and 8 bases from J, the junction kept 7 bases outside the gene matches. This CDR3 is CASGLAGVGGTQYF. DNA for the CDR3: TGCGCCAGCGGACTAGCGGGGGTTGGGGGTACGCAGTATTTT.

This clone has just a few counts. This chain joins TRBV19 and TRBJ2-2, with TRBD2 matching 7 bases. This CDR3 comprises 17 residues. CDR1 and CDR2 from the germline V gene are LNHDA and SQIVND (reference sequence). The J segment lost 4 bases and the V segment lost 4 bases, leaving 12 bases of the junction unmatched. CDR3 nucleotide sequence: TGTGCCAGTAGTACAGATCAAGGGGACTACTCCACCGGGGAGCTGTTTTTT. Translation gives CASSTDQGDYSTGELFF.

This clone was counted only a few times. The V and J genes are TRBV21-1 and TRBJ2-7; TRBD2, the table's D call, lacks a check against the DNA. TRBV21-1 is tagged as a pseudogene. The CDR3 runs to 16 residues. This CDR3 reads CALSGLAGHTNYEQYF. The CDR3 region has the DNA TGTGCCCTCTCTGGGCTAGCGGGACACACCAACTACGAGCAGTACTTC.

The genes are TRBV5-1 and TRBJ1-4, with D unresolved. V was pared by 4 bases and J by 8 bases, with 12 bases between. CDR3 size: 13 residues. The germline gives CDR1 SGHRS, CDR2 YFSETQ. CDR3 sequence (DNA): TGCGCCAGCAGCGGATACATCGGAGAAAAACTGTTTTTT. Translating gives CASSGYIGEKLFF.

This chain links TRBV6-5 with TRBJ2-3; D is uncertain. This CDR3 region has 13 residues. Per the germline V gene, CDR1 is MNHEY and CDR2 is SVGAGI. Trimming cost V 2 bases and J 5 bases, with 8 bases left between them. The CDR3 region is CASSYRLRDTQYF. The CDR3 coding sequence is TGTGCCAGCAGTTACCGATTGCGAGATACGCAGTATTTT.

This clone has only a few counts. V usage is TRBV4-2 and J usage is TRBJ2-3, with 12 nucleotides matching TRBD2. There are 17 residues in the CDR3. Losses at the gene ends were 1 base for V and 4 bases for J; bases not matched to a gene: 6. The germline gives CDR1 LGHNA, CDR2 YNFKEQ. The CDR3 sequence: CASSQGSSGGAPDTQYF. CDR3 DNA sequence: TGTGCCAGCAGCCAAGGATCTAGCGGGGGGGCTCCAGATACGCAGTATTTT.